The 9 T cell receptor beta chains in this list originate from one sample, sequenced in a study of CD8+ T cells in alopecia areata. Described treatment: oral pan-JAK inhibitor, 5-10 mg twice daily. As the sequencing template, cDNA was produced by extracting RNA and reverse transcribing it. TCRdb keeps only in-frame clones here, not all; method: immunoSEQ multiplex PCR. The table lists 150,000 to 200,000 clones, roughly half of them singletons. This specimen was CD8+ T cells sorted from blood, taken at week 52, from a patient treated with tofacitinib. The receptors originated from a human donor with alopecia areata.

The V and J genes are TRBV19 and TRBJ2-7; 9 bases match TRBD1. The length of the CDR3 is 14 residues. V was clipped by 2 bases and J by 5 bases; unmatched bases: 4. CDR1 LNHDA and CDR2 SQIVND come from the germline V gene (reference sequence). CDR3 nucleotide sequence: TGTGCCAGTAGTATAAGGGACAGGGACGACGAGCAGTACTTC. Amino acid sequence: CASSIRDRDDEQYF.

The genes are TRBV5-1 and TRBJ2-7; 7 bases map to TRBD1. V shed 4 bases and J 4 bases; nucleotides not matched to a gene: 5. Germline CDR1 and CDR2: SGHRS and YFSETQ. The CDR3 has 13 residues. CDR3 region: CASSIGQVYEQYF. CDR3 DNA: TGCGCCAGCAGCATCGGACAGGTATACGAGCAGTACTTC.

The table lists this clone with a few counts. The chain is built from TRBV14 and TRBJ1-2; 8 nucleotides match TRBD1. Germline CDR1 SGHDN, CDR2 FVKESK. Losses at the gene ends were 3 bases for V and 4 bases for J; bases not matched to a gene: 10. The CDR3 sequence is 16 residues long. CDR3 sequence: CASSHRPTGGFYGYTF. The CDR3 DNA sequence: TGTGCCAGCAGCCATCGGCCCACAGGGGGATTCTATGGCTACACCTTC.

J is TRBJ2-3 and V is TRBV11-2; D is perhaps TRBD2 (6 bases). Germline V gene lookup returns CDR1 SGHAT and CDR2 FQNNGV. The CDR3 is 16 residues long. The ends were cut back, 5 bases at V and 4 bases at J, with 19 bases in the middle. The CDR3 DNA reads as TGTGCCAGCAGCCCAATCCGGGACCCGGGGGCAGATACGCAGTATTTT. It specifies CASSPIRDPGADTQYF.

This rearrangement joins TRBV30 to TRBJ1-2; D remains unclear. V shed 2 bases and J shed 6 bases, with 10 bases lying between them. The germline gives CDR1 GTSNPN, CDR2 SVGIG (reference sequence). This CDR3 has 12 residues. The CDR3 loop reads CAWSFGFDGYTF. CDR3 DNA: TGTGCCTGGAGTTTCGGATTCGATGGCTACACCTTC.

The chain links TRBV27 to TRBJ2-1, with D tentatively TRBD1 or TRBD2 (5 bases each). Germline V gene lookup returns CDR1 MNHEY and CDR2 SMNVEV (reference sequence). The V and J ends lost 8 bases and 5 bases respectively, with 19 bases between them. This CDR3 is built from 15 residues. The CDR3, as DNA: TGTGCCAGCGGGGGTGGTCCTACGATCGACAATGAGCAGTTCTTC. Protein product: CASGGGPTIDNEQFF.

The chain carries TRBV30 and TRBJ2-1; tentatively, D is TRBD2 (5 bases). V lost 3 bases, J lost 2 bases, and 8 bases lay in between. The germline gives CDR1 GTSNPN, CDR2 SVGIG (reference sequence). The CDR3 has 13 amino acids. The chain's CDR3 is CAWSTGTYNEQFF. The CDR3 region has the DNA TGTGCCTGGAGCACCGGGACCTACAATGAGCAGTTCTTC.

There are a few counts of this clone. V is TRBV9 and J is TRBJ2-7, with D perhaps given as TRBD1 or TRBD2 (6 bases each). CDR1 and CDR2 from the germline V gene are SGDLS and YYNGEE. This CDR3 has 15 amino acids. With 0 bases removed from V and 2 bases from J, the gap between germline ends came to 12 bases. Here the CDR3 DNA reads TGTGCCAGCAGCGTAGCGGGGGCACCGGCCTACGAGCAGTACTTC. Its protein is CASSVAGAPAYEQYF. The variable domain in full, completed from reference TRBV9 and TRBJ2-7, reads DSGVTQTPKHLITATGQRVTLRCSPRSGDLSVYWYQQSLDQGLQFLIQYYNGEERAKGNILERFSAQQFPDLHSELNLSSLELGDSALYFCASSVAGAPAYEQYFGPGTRLTVT.

As regards this clone: The same CDR3 can be traced to other DNA sequences in this sample. V and J are TRBV5-1 and TRBJ2-5; D unclear. CDR1 is SGHRS, CDR2 YFSETQ, per germline. The CDR3 extends over 13 amino acids. V lost 2 bases to trimming and J lost 2 bases, with 7 bases between them. The CDR3 sequence: CASSFESQETQYF. Here the CDR3 DNA reads TGCGCCAGCAGCTTTGAATCTCAAGAGACCCAGTACTTC.